This entry features one T cell receptor (beta chain) sequence. The antigen is not known. The V and J ends lost 1 base and 9 bases, in that order; junction bases with no gene match: 4. The length of the CDR3 is 13 residues. CDR1 GTSNPN and CDR2 SVGIG come from the germline V gene (reference sequence). Researchers ran the PCR with 60 Vbeta and 13 Jbeta primers. Generated by immunoSEQ multiplex PCR, the TCRdb table keeps only in-frame clones and is missing some. The sample carries some 99,000 clones, roughly three quarters recorded once. The data were taken from a study of cytomegalovirus exposure and HLA in healthy donors. Whole-study findings and limits: Associated with HLA alleles at 0.05 false discovery rate in a later analysis were over 15,000 TCR beta sequences. The study flagged some 170 TCR beta chains as cytomegalovirus-associated. The study had only CMV serostatus as immune exposure information. Links to common viral pathogens appeared, in a later analysis, for several of the most significant clusters.

The sequence derives from a female donor in good health and CMV-seronegative. The specimen sequenced was PBMCs. The chain has TRBV30 and TRBJ1-2; the match to TRBD1 covers 11 bases. As DNA, the CDR3 is TGTGCCTGGAGTGGGACAGGGGGCTCCCGCTACACCTTC. The encoded protein is CAWSGTGGSRYTF.